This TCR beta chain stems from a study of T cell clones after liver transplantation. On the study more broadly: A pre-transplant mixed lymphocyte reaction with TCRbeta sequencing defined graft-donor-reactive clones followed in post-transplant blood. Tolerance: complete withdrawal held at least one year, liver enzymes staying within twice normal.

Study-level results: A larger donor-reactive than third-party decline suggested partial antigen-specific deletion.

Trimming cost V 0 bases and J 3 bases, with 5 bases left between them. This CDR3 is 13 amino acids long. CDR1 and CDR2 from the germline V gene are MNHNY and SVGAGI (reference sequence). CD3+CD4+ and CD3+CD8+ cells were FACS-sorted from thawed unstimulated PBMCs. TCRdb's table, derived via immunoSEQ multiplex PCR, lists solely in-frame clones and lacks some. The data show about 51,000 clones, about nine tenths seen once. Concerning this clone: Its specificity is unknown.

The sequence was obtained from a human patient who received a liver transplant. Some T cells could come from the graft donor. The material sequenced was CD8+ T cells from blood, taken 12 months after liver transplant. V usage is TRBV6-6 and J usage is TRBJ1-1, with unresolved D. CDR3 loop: CASSYSLHTEAFF. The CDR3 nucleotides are TGTGCCAGCAGTTACTCTCTGCACACTGAAGCTTTCTTT.